These T cell receptor beta chains were read from a single sample in a study of blood T cell repertoires in COVID-19. Assay used: immunoSEQ multiplex PCR; TCRdb lists only in-frame clones, some missing. This table has about 220,000 clones, more than 75% appearing once. Material: peripheral blood. The receptors here all came from a human donor in a cohort sampled during active COVID-19. Each CDR3 is given with its conserved first and last residue. D genes are given only for firm matches. Size is stated for part of the rows, as once, few or many counts, or as a class when the clone is expanded.

v_call,d_call,j_call,clone_size,cdr3_nt,cdr3_aa
TRBV27,-,TRBJ2-7,-,TGTGCCAGCAGTTTATCGAGGGGGACGGTTACCTACGAGCAGTACTTC,CASSLSRGTVTYEQYF
TRBV5-1,-,TRBJ2-2,-,TGCGCCAGCAGCTCCTTCACTAGTTTTAGTGCCGGGGAGCTGTTTTTT,CASSSFTSFSAGELFF
TRBV19,-,TRBJ2-3,-,TGTGCCAGTAGTATCCGACTGTCCGAAGATACGCAGTATTTT,CASSIRLSEDTQYF
TRBV16,-,TRBJ1-2,-,TGTGCCAGCAGCCAATCACCGGACGGGGGAGACTATGGCTACACCTTC,CASSQSPDGGDYGYTF
TRBV6-1,TRBD1,TRBJ1-4,many,TGTGCCAGCAGTGACGGGACAGATGAAAAACTGTTTTTT,CASSDGTDEKLFF
TRBV24-1,-,TRBJ1-5,-,TGTGCCACCAGCCTTGGAGGGGAGTATAGCAATCAGCCCCAGCATTTT,CATSLGGEYSNQPQHF
TRBV27,TRBD2,TRBJ2-3,-,TGTGCCAGCAGTTTATACCGCGGGAGGGCCACTCTCACAGATACGCAGTATTTT,CASSLYRGRATLTDTQYF
TRBV11-3,-,TRBJ1-3,-,TGTGCCAGCAGCCAAAGTCCGGGTTCTGGAAACACCATATATTTT,CASSQSPGSGNTIYF
TRBV4-3,-,TRBJ2-3,-,TGCGCCAGCAGCCTACTCCCGGCGGGGTCAATGATCACAGATACGCAGTATTTT,CASSLLPAGSMITDTQYF
TRBV19,-,TRBJ1-1,-,TGTGCCAGTAGTATAGATCAACAGGGCACTGAAGCTTTCTTT,CASSIDQQGTEAFF
TRBV5-1,TRBD1,TRBJ1-5,once,TGCGCCAGCAGCTTGGGTCAGGGGGATCAGCCCCAGCATTTT,CASSLGQGDQPQHF
TRBV4-3,-,TRBJ2-3,-,TGCGCCAGCAGCCAAGCCGTGACTGGAGATACGCAGTATTTT,CASSQAVTGDTQYF
TRBV9,-,TRBJ2-5,once,TGTGCCAGCAGCGTAGTCGGACAGTCCCAAGAGACCCAGTACTTC,CASSVVGQSQETQYF
TRBV7-9,-,TRBJ1-1,-,TGTGCCAGCAGCCCCCGTTGGAACACTGAAGCTTTCTTT,CASSPRWNTEAFF
TRBV5-5,-,TRBJ1-2,few,TGTGCCAGCAGGAGTTCATCGGGTAACTATGGCTACACCTTC,CASRSSSGNYGYTF
TRBV15,-,TRBJ2-3,-,TGTGCCACCAGCAGAGGCGGGGACCCCTCAGATACGCAGTATTTT,CATSRGGDPSDTQYF
TRBV2,TRBD1,TRBJ1-5,-,TGTGCCAGCAGTGAAGGGGGGACAGGGGACCCGATCAATCAGCCCCAGCATTTT,CASSEGGTGDPINQPQHF
TRBV11-3,-,TRBJ2-3,-,TGTGCCAGCAGCTTAGGTGGCAGCACAGATACGCAGTATTTT,CASSLGGSTDTQYF
TRBV28,TRBD2,TRBJ2-5,-,TGTGCCAGCCGGACTAGCTTCCAAGAGACCCAGTACTTC,CASRTSFQETQYF
TRBV28,-,TRBJ1-1,-,TGTGCCAGCAGTTCTCCGACGGAGGGTGGTTTCTTT,CASSSPTEGGFF
TRBV15,TRBD1,TRBJ1-2,-,TGTGCCACCAGCGGGACAGGGGTTGGCTACACCTTC,CATSGTGVGYTF
TRBV11-3,TRBD1,TRBJ2-1,-,TGTGCCAGCAGCATCGACAGGGAGAACAATGAGCAGTTCTTC,CASSIDRENNEQFF
TRBV10-3,-,TRBJ1-5,-,TGTGCCATCAGTGAGTCGAGGGGCAATCAGCCCCAGCATTTT,CAISESRGNQPQHF
TRBV4-3,-,TRBJ2-1,few,TGCGCCAGCAGCCAAGGGGAAGGGGTACACAATGAGCAGTTCTTC,CASSQGEGVHNEQFF
TRBV10-3,TRBD2,TRBJ2-7,-,TGTGCCACCCGGCGCCCGGGAGGCGAGCAGTACTTC,CATRRPGGEQYF
TRBV3-1/TRBV3-2,-,TRBJ1-2,-,TGTGCCAGCAGCCAAGGTTGGGGGCGAGGGCATGGCTACACCTTC,CASSQGWGRGHGYTF
TRBV3-1/TRBV3-2,-,TRBJ2-7,large,TGTGCCAGCCTAGGTGCTAGCTCCTACGAGCAGTACTTC,CASLGASSYEQYF
TRBV20-1,TRBD2,TRBJ2-6,-,TGCAGTGCTAGTCCGGGGGGGAACTCTGGGGCCAACGTCCTGACTTTC,CSASPGGNSGANVLTF
TRBV6-5,-,TRBJ1-2,-,TGTGCCTCAACGTCGAGTCCGGGGGCTAACTATGGCTACACCTTC,CASTSSPGANYGYTF
TRBV5-1,TRBD2,TRBJ2-3,once,TGCGCCAGCAGCTCCCTACTAGCGGGAGGGCCGGATACGCAGTATTTT,CASSSLLAGGPDTQYF
TRBV9,TRBD1,TRBJ2-2,-,TGTGCCAGCAGCGAACAGGGGGGCGCGAACACCGGGGAGCTGTTTTTT,CASSEQGGANTGELFF
TRBV4-1,-,TRBJ1-1,-,TGCGCCAGCGTCCGCAGGGTCCCTACAGCTTTCTTT,CASVRRVPTAFF
TRBV6-5,-,TRBJ2-7,-,TGTGCCAGCCGTCGGGGGGCGTACGAGCAGTACTTC,CASRRGAYEQYF
TRBV5-1,-,TRBJ2-1,-,TGCGCCAGCAGCTTGGCCCACGGTACTGAGCAGTTCTTC,CASSLAHGTEQFF
TRBV19,-,TRBJ2-1,-,TGTGCCAGTAGTATAGTAGGGAGGAGCAATGAGCAGTTCTTC,CASSIVGRSNEQFF
TRBV19,TRBD2,TRBJ2-5,-,TGTGCCAGTAGTATAGGACTAGCGGGGGCACAAGAGACCCAGTACTTC,CASSIGLAGAQETQYF
TRBV3-1/TRBV3-2,-,TRBJ1-1,once,TGTGCCAGCAGCCAACAATACACTGAAGCTTTCTTT,CASSQQYTEAFF
TRBV7-9,TRBD1,TRBJ2-2,-,TGTGCCAGCAGCACGTACAGGGGGCACACCGGGGAGCTGTTTTTT,CASSTYRGHTGELFF
TRBV28,TRBD1,TRBJ2-7,-,TGTGCCAGCACCCTAGGGGGCAGGGGTGCCTACGAGCAGTACTTC,CASTLGGRGAYEQYF
TRBV19,TRBD1,TRBJ2-7,-,TGTGCCAGTAGTCCCCGGACAGGGATGACCTACGAGCAGTACTTC,CASSPRTGMTYEQYF
TRBV27,TRBD1,TRBJ1-5,-,TGTGCCAGCAGACGGACAGGGATAAGTCCCTTTCGCAATCAGCCCCAGCATTTT,CASRRTGISPFRNQPQHF
TRBV9,TRBD2,TRBJ2-7,-,TGTGCCAGCTCCCCCGGGACTAGCCCCTACGAGCAGTACTTC,CASSPGTSPYEQYF
TRBV18,-,TRBJ2-7,-,TGTGCCAGCTCACCAGGTTTTAGTCGCGGCGAGCAGTACTTC,CASSPGFSRGEQYF
TRBV6-5,TRBD1,TRBJ1-2,-,TGTGCCAGCAGACGACAGGGAGGCTACACCTTC,CASRRQGGYTF
TRBV11-3,-,TRBJ1-3,-,TGTGCCAGCAGCTTGGTTGGGGCAGAGGGAAACACCATATATTTT,CASSLVGAEGNTIYF
TRBV28,-,TRBJ2-1,once,TGTGCCAGCAGTTCTCTAGTGGAGAAGCAGTTCTTC,CASSSLVEKQFF
TRBV23-1,-,TRBJ1-3,-,TGCGCCAGCAGTCGCCTACAGCGGGGGCCTGGAAACACCATATATTTT,CASSRLQRGPGNTIYF
TRBV7-2,-,TRBJ2-7,-,TGTGCCAGCAGCCCCGGTAGAGATAGGAGGCAGTACTTC,CASSPGRDRRQYF
TRBV27,TRBD2,TRBJ2-2,-,TGTGCCAGCAGTTCGAGGACTAGCGGGACCGGCGGGGAGCTGTTTTTT,CASSSRTSGTGGELFF
TRBV2,-,TRBJ2-1,-,TGTGCCAGCAGTGTGGCCGCCCATTACAATGAGCAGTTCTTC,CASSVAAHYNEQFF
TRBV6-6,TRBD1,TRBJ1-3,-,TGTGCCAGCTTTGGTAACCCGGGACAGGCTGGAAACACCATATATTTT,CASFGNPGQAGNTIYF
TRBV18,TRBD1,TRBJ1-5,-,TGTGCCAGCTCACCACAGGGTCCCGGGACAGGGGTTCAGCCCCAGCATTTT,CASSPQGPGTGVQPQHF
TRBV2,-,TRBJ1-4,-,TGTGCCAGCAGCCCAAGTCGGGGTTCGGCTAATGAAAAACTGTTTTTT,CASSPSRGSANEKLFF
TRBV6-2/TRBV6-3,TRBD2,TRBJ2-7,-,TGTGCCAGCAGTCGACTAGCGGGGGGCTCGTGGTACTTC,CASSRLAGGSWYF
TRBV15,-,TRBJ2-5,few,TGTGCCACCAGCAGAGATGAGGAGACCCAGTACTTC,CATSRDEETQYF
TRBV27,-,TRBJ1-2,few,TGTGCCAGCAGAAGCTGGGCGGTGGCAGGGGACTATGGCTACACCTTC,CASRSWAVAGDYGYTF
TRBV4-2,-,TRBJ2-3,-,TGTGCCAGCAGCCAAGAATATTCGACTAGAATCACAGATACGCAGTATTTT,CASSQEYSTRITDTQYF